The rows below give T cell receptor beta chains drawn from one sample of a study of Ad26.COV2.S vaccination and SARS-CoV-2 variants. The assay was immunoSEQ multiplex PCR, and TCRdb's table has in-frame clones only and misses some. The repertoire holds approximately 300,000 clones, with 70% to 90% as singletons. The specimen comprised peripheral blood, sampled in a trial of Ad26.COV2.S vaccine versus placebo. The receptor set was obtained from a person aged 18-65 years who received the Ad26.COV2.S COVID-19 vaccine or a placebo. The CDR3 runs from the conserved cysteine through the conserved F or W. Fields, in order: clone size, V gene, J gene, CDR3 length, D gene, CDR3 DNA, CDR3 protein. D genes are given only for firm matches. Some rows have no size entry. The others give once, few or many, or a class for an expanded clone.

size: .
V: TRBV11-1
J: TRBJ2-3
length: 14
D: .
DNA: TGTGCCAGCAGCTTAATGGTAGGGACAGATACGCAGTATTTT
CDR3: CASSLMVGTDTQYF

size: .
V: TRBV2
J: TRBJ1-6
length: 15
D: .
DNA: TGTGCCAGCAGTTCAATGACGGGGGATAATTCACCCCTCCACTTT
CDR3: CASSSMTGDNSPLHF

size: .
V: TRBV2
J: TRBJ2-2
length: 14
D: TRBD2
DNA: TGTGCCAGCCTAGCGGGGGGCTTCCTGGGGGAGCTGTTTTTT
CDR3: CASLAGGFLGELFF

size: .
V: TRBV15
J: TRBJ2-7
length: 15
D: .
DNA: TGTGCCACCAGCAGAGAAGGGGTGAGCGTCGACGAGCAGTACTTC
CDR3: CATSREGVSVDEQYF

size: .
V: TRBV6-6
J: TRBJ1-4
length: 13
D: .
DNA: TGTGCCAGCAGCAGGGAGGATAATGAAAAACTGTTTTTT
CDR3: CASSREDNEKLFF

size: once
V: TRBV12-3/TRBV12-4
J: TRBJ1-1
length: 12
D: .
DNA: TGTGCCAGCAGTACACAGGGTATTGAAGCTTTCTTT
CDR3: CASSTQGIEAFF

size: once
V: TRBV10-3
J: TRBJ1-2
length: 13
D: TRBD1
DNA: TGTGCCACCTTGGGGACAGGGGGAGATGGCTACACCTTC
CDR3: CATLGTGGDGYTF

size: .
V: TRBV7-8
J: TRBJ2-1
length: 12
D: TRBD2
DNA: TGTGCCACGGGGGGGCCATTCAATGAGCAGTTCTTC
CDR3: CATGGPFNEQFF

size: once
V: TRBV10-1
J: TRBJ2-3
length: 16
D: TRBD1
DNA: TGCGCCAGCAGTGAAGCGACAGGGGCACACACAGATACGCAGTATTTT
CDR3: CASSEATGAHTDTQYF

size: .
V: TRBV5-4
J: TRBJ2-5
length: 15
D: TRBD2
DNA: TGTGCCAGCAGCGAGAGACGGACTAGGGAGGAGACCCAGTACTTC
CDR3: CASSERRTREETQYF

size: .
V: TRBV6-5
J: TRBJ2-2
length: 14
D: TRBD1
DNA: TGTGCCAGCAGTAGGACAGGGGAGAGCGGGGAGCTGTTTTTT
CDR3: CASSRTGESGELFF

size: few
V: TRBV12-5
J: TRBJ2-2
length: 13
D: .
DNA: TGTGCTAGTGGTTTGGGCGGGACCGGGGAGCTGTTTTTT
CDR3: CASGLGGTGELFF

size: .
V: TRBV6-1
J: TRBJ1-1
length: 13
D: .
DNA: TGTGCCAGCTCTTCTACTCCGTCGGGTGAAGCTTTCTTT
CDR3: CASSSTPSGEAFF